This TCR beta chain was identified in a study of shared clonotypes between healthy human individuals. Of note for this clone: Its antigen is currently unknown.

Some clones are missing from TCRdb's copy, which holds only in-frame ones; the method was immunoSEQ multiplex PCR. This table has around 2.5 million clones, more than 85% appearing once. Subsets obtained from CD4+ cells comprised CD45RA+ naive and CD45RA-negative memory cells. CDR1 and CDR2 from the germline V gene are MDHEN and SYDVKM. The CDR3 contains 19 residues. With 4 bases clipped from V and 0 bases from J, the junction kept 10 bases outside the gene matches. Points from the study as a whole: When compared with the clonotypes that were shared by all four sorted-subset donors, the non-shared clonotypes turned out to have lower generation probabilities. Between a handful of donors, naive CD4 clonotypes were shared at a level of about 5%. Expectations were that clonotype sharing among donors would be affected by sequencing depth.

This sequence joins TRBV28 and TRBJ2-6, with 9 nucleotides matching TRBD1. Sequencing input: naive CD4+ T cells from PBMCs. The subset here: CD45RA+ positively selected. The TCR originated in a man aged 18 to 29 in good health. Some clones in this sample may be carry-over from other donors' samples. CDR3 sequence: CASSWTGTGPISGANVLTF. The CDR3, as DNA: TGTGCCAGCAGTTGGACCGGGACAGGGCCAATCTCTGGGGCCAACGTCCTGACTTTC.